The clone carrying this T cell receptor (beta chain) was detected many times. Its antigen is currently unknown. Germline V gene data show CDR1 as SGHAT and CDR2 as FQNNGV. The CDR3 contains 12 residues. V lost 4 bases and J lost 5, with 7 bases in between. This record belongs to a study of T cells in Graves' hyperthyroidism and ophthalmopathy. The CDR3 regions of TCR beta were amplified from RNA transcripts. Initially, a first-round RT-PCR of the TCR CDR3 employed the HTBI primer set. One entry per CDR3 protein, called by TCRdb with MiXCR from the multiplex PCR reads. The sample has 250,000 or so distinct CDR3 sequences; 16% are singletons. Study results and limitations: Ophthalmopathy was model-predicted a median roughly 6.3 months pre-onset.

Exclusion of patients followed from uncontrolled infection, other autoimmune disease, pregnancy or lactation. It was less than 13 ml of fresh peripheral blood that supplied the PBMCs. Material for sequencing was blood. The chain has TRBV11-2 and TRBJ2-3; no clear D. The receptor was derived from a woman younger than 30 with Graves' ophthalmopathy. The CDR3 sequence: CASSYGLDTQYF. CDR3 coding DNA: TGTGCCAGCAGCTACGGCCTAGATACGCAGTATTTT.